The rows below give T cell receptor beta chains drawn from one sample of a study of blood T cell repertoires in COVID-19. Profiling relied on immunoSEQ multiplex PCR, and the TCRdb table lists in-frame clones only, not all of them. The table has 150,000 to 200,000 clones, roughly 88% seen once; the top ten hold 7% to 10%. Sequenced: PBMCs or T cells enriched from blood (not recorded which). The source of these receptors is a woman aged 30 to 39 who had recovered from COVID-19. The conserved cysteine and the conserved F or W are not part of the CDR3 here. Each record gives: J gene, V gene, CDR3 protein.

J gene: TRBJ2-2; V gene: TRBV5-1; CDR3 protein: ASSFTAGNTGELF
J gene: TRBJ1-2; V gene: TRBV7-2; CDR3 protein: ASSFGYGYT
J gene: TRBJ2-2; V gene: TRBV11-1; CDR3 protein: ASSFSGTDTGELF
J gene: TRBJ1-1; V gene: TRBV11-2; CDR3 protein: ASSLVFRGLKSEAF
J gene: TRBJ2-7; V gene: TRBV10-3; CDR3 protein: AISDRDSGLSPREQY
J gene: TRBJ2-4; V gene: TRBV5-1; CDR3 protein: ASKQVPSNIQY
J gene: TRBJ1-1; V gene: TRBV5-1; CDR3 protein: ASSLGTGGTEAF
J gene: TRBJ2-7; V gene: TRBV5-4; CDR3 protein: ASSLVAGVREQY
J gene: TRBJ1-1; V gene: TRBV29-1; CDR3 protein: SVLAGTEAF
J gene: TRBJ1-2; V gene: TRBV5-6; CDR3 protein: ASSLAGRGQGARGYT
J gene: TRBJ2-1; V gene: TRBV9; CDR3 protein: ASSSGTTRYRSAYNEQF
J gene: TRBJ1-6; V gene: TRBV18; CDR3 protein: ASSPYAEPNNSPLH
J gene: TRBJ2-1; V gene: TRBV20-1; CDR3 protein: SASPSGISSYNEQF
J gene: TRBJ2-5; V gene: TRBV6-5; CDR3 protein: ASSTGLASRETQY
J gene: TRBJ2-2; V gene: TRBV9; CDR3 protein: ASSVVAGVRTGELF
J gene: TRBJ2-1; V gene: TRBV19; CDR3 protein: ASIAGGPRGDEQF